This T cell receptor (beta chain) was recorded in a study of CD4 T cells in relation to SARS-CoV-2 and coronaviruses. TCRdb keeps only in-frame clones here, not all; method: immunoSEQ multiplex PCR. The table records roughly 63,000 clones, 94% of them present only once. Trimming pared 6 bases from V and 1 base from J, leaving 9 bases between. The CDR3 is made up of 13 amino acids. CDR1 is MNHEY and CDR2 is SVGAGI in the germline V gene. Before the COVID-19 pandemic, during about 2011-2018, CD4+ T cells were taken from unexposed donors. The gene calls are TRBV6-5 and TRBJ2-5; D may be TRBD1 (6 bases). Sequenced material: naive CD4+ T cells from PBMCs. Subset in this sample: naive CD4+ T cells isolated by negative enrichment. The receptor's source is a human donor in good health. CDR3 DNA: TGTGCCAGCAGCAGACAGGTCCAAGAGACCCAGTACTTC. This encodes CASSRQVQETQYF.